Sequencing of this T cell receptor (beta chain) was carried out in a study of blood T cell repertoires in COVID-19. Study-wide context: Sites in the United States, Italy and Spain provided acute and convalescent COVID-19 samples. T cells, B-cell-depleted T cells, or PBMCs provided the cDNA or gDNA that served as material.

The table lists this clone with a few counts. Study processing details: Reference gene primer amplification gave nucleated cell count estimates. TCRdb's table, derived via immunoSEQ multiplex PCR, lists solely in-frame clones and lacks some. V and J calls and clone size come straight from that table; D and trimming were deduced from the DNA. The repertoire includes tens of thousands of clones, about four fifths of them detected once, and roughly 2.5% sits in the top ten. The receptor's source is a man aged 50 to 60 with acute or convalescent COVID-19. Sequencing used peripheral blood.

The DNA of the CDR3 is TGTGCCAGCAGCTTGGGCAGCTCCTACGAGCAGTACTTC. This gives the protein CASSLGSSYEQYF. This chain uses TRBV5-6 with TRBJ2-7; D unresolved. V lost 0 bases, J lost 0 bases, and 4 bases lay in between. The CDR3 has 13 amino acids. The germline CDR1 and CDR2 sequences are SGHDT and YYEEEE.